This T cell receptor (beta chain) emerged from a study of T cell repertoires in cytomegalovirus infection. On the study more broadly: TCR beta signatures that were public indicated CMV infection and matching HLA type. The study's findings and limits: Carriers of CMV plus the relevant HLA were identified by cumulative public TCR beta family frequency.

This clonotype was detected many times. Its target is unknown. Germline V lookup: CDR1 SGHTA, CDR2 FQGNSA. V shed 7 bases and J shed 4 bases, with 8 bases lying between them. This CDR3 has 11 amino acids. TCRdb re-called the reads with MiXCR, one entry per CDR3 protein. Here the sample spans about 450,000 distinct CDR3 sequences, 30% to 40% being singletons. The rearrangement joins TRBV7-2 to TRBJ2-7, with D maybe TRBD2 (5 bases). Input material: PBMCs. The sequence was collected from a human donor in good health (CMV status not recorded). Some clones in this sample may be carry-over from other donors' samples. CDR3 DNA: TGTGCCAGCACCTCGGGGTACGAGCAGTACTTC. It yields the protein CASTSGYEQYF.